The 27 T cell receptor beta chains listed next were all sequenced from one sample in a study of PD-1 blockade in classical Hodgkin lymphoma. In every patient, relapse followed autologous stem cell transplantation, while exposure to brentuximab vedotin differed. Libraries were prepared by immunoSEQ multiplex PCR; TCRdb keeps only in-frame clonotypes and omits some of them. The sample comprises more than 10,000 clones, roughly 89% of which are singletons, and roughly 24% rests with the top ten. Sequenced here: peripheral blood mononuclear cells (PBMCs), sampled at baseline. The source is a human donor with classical Hodgkin lymphoma.

The V gene is TRBV5-6, the J gene TRBJ2-7; TRBD1 matches at 7 bases. From germline, CDR1 is SGHDT and CDR2 YYEEEE. This CDR3 spans 14 amino acids. Losses at the gene ends were 0 bases for V and 3 bases for J; bases not matched to a gene: 3. CDR3 residues: CASSLGQGFYEQYF. The CDR3 DNA sequence: TGTGCCAGCAGCTTGGGACAGGGTTTCTACGAGCAGTACTTC.

This clone was observed a single time. The V call is TRBV5-5, the J call TRBJ1-2; 10 bases are shared with TRBD1. The CDR3 sequence is 16 residues long. Unmatched junction bases numbered 9, after V lost 4 bases and J lost 3 bases. CDR1 is SGHKS, CDR2 YYEKEE, per germline (reference sequence). CDR3 loop: CASSGPRTGGDYGYTF. As DNA, the CDR3 is TGTGCCAGCAGCGGCCCCAGGACAGGGGGAGACTATGGCTACACCTTC. Drawing the rest from reference TRBV5-5 and TRBJ1-2, the complete variable domain is DAGVTQSPTHLIKTRGQQVTLRCSPISGHKSVSWYQQVLGQGPQFIFQYYEKEERGRGNFPDRFSARQFPNYSSELNVNALLLGDSALYLCASSGPRTGGDYGYTFGSGTRLTVV.

The gene calls are TRBV25-1 and TRBJ1-1; no clear D gene. Germline lookup yields CDR1 MGHDK and CDR2 SYGVNS. Deletions cut 5 bases from V and 1 base from J, with 8 bases between. The CDR3 is 13 residues long. The CDR3 bases are TGTGCCAGCAGTTCCACAGAGAACACTGAAGCTTTCTTT. This codes for CASSSTENTEAFF.

The chain is built from TRBV28 and TRBJ2-7; perhaps TRBD2 as D (5 bases). CDR3 length: 13 amino acids. Germline V gives CDR1 MDHEN, CDR2 SYDVKM. The V and J ends lost 3 bases and 2 bases respectively, with 8 bases between them. The CDR3: CASSFPSTYEQYF. The CDR3 bases are TGTGCCAGCAGTTTCCCTAGCACCTACGAGCAGTACTTC.

V gene TRBV27 combines with J gene TRBJ1-1; the match to TRBD1 covers 7 bases. Germline-derived CDR1 and CDR2 are MNHEY and SMNVEV (reference sequence). V shed 7 bases and J 0 bases; nucleotides not matched to a gene: 5. CDR3 length: 14 amino acids. CDR3 in amino acids: CASTPTGLNTEAFF. CDR3 DNA: TGTGCCAGCACCCCGACAGGGTTGAACACTGAAGCTTTCTTT.

The CDR3 nucleotides read TGTGCCAGCATGGCGGGAATGAACACTGAAGCTTTCTTT. Translated: CASMAGMNTEAFF. The chain couples TRBV7-9 to TRBJ1-1; D is ambiguous. The CDR3 is made up of 13 amino acids. The V and J ends lost 7 bases and 0 bases respectively, with 9 bases between them. Germline V gene data show CDR1 as SEHNR and CDR2 as FQNEAQ (reference sequence).

This clone was seen only a few times. This chain connects TRBV29-1 to TRBJ2-2; D is possibly TRBD1 or TRBD2 (5 bases each). The CDR3 sequence is 14 residues long. V lost 3 bases and J 1 base, leaving 9 bases between the germline ends. CDR1 and CDR2 from the germline V gene are SQVTM and ANQGSEA. CDR3 nucleotides: TGCAGCGTTGACGGGGCCGTGAACACCGGGGAGCTGTTTTTT. Its translation: CSVDGAVNTGELFF.

The chain links TRBV4-2 to TRBJ1-6, with unresolved D. Germline assignment: CDR1 LGHNA and CDR2 YNFKEQ. Trimming shortened V by 0 bases and J by 6 bases, and 9 bases separated the two germline ends. There are 15 residues in the CDR3. The CDR3 DNA is TGTGCCAGCAGCCAAGATCCGCAGGCTAATTCACCCCTCCACTTT. This translates into CASSQDPQANSPLHF.

CDR3 sequence (DNA): TGTGCCAGCAGCGCCGACCACGGACCCGAGAGCACAGATACGCAGTATTTT. Its translation is CASSADHGPESTDTQYF. The chain couples TRBV9 to TRBJ2-3, with D unresolved. Trimming pared 3 bases from V and 0 bases from J, leaving 17 bases between. This CDR3 spans 17 amino acids. In germline, CDR1 is SGDLS, CDR2 YYNGEE.

This clone occurred once. The chain links TRBV13 to TRBJ2-2, with D perhaps TRBD2 (5 bases). V lost 5 bases and J 6 bases, leaving 10 bases between the germline ends. Per the germline V gene, CDR1 is PRHDT and CDR2 is FYEKMQ (reference sequence). The CDR3 extends over 13 amino acids. CDR3 amino acids: CASSLDYPGELFF. For the CDR3, the DNA is TGTGCCAGCAGCCTTGACTACCCCGGGGAGCTGTTTTTT. The variable domain in full, completed from reference TRBV13 and TRBJ2-2, reads AAGVIQSPRHLIKEKRETATLKCYPIPRHDTVYWYQQGPGQDPQFLISFYEKMQSDKGSIPDRFSAQQFSDYHSELNMSSLELGDSALYFCASSLDYPGELFFGEGSRLTVL.

The gene calls are TRBV4-1 and TRBJ2-7; D ambiguous. Germline V lookup: CDR1 MGHRA, CDR2 YSYEKL. Trimming removed 8 bases at V and 6 bases at J, with 23 bases between. CDR3 size: 15 residues. CDR3 DNA sequence: TGCGCCAGCGCAACTTACAACCTTGGATGGGGCGAGCAGTACTTC. It codes for CASATYNLGWGEQYF.

The chain links TRBV4-2 to TRBJ1-5; possible D gene TRBD1, 5 bases. CDR1 and CDR2 from the germline V gene are LGHNA and YNFKEQ. V lost 1 base and J lost 10, with 17 bases in between. The CDR3 loop spans 15 amino acids. CDR3 sequence: CASSQAPQGNRPQHF. CDR3 nucleotide sequence: TGTGCCAGCAGCCAAGCGCCCCAGGGAAATCGACCCCAGCATTTT.

V usage is TRBV5-1 and J usage is TRBJ2-2; D gene unclear. Germline lookup yields CDR1 SGHRS and CDR2 YFSETQ. The CDR3 runs 12 residues. The V end was cut by 0 bases, the J end by 8 bases, with 5 bases between. The CDR3 DNA follows: TGCGCCAGCAGCTTGGATCCTGGGGAGCTGTTTTTT. As protein: CASSLDPGELFF.

The rearrangement uses TRBV10-3 and TRBJ2-2, with 9 bases that match TRBD2. The CDR3 loop spans 12 amino acids. Germline CDR1 is ENHRY and CDR2 is SYGVKD. Trimming cost V 6 bases and J 7 bases; bases outside gene matches: 0. CDR3 amino acids: CAIRTSGGELFF. CDR3 sequence (DNA): TGTGCCATCAGGACTAGCGGCGGGGAGCTGTTTTTT.

This clone is medium-sized by share. The V call is TRBV20-1, the J call TRBJ2-7; no reliable D call. This CDR3 has 11 residues. Germline V gene lookup returns CDR1 DFQATT and CDR2 SNEGSKA (reference sequence). V was shortened by 6 bases and J by 7 bases, with 13 bases between the two germline ends. This CDR3 reads CSASSLFEQYF. For the CDR3, the DNA is TGCAGTGCCAGTTCCCTGTTTGAGCAGTACTTC.

The V and J genes are TRBV7-9 and TRBJ2-7; perhaps D is TRBD1 or TRBD2 (6 bases each). The CDR3 consists of 16 residues. V gave up 1 base and J gave up 6 bases, with 19 bases separating them. CDR1 is SEHNR, CDR2 FQNEAQ, per germline (reference sequence). The CDR3: CASSLGAPGGWGEQYV. DNA for the CDR3: TGTGCCAGCAGCTTAGGTGCCCCCGGGGGCTGGGGCGAGCAGTACGTC.

CDR3 residues: CASTRAGDTGELFF. CDR3 nucleotides: TGTGCCAGCACCAGGGCAGGAGACACCGGGGAGCTGTTTTTT. This chain joins TRBV2 and TRBJ2-2; TRBD1 might be the D (5 bases). The germline V gene has CDR1 SNHLY and CDR2 FYNNEI. Trimming took off 7 bases at V and 3 bases at J, with 12 bases between the two ends. There are 14 residues in the CDR3.

This clone was counted once. This chain links TRBV7-8 with TRBJ1-4, with a possible D match to TRBD1 (6 bases). Germline V gene lookup returns CDR1 SGHVS and CDR2 FQNEAQ. The CDR3 contains 15 residues. V lost 0 bases to trimming and J lost 5 bases, with 10 bases between them. The CDR3 DNA follows: TGTGCCAGCAGCTTAGCGACAGGAAAAAATGAAAAACTGTTTTTT. As protein: CASSLATGKNEKLFF.

The chain recombines TRBV7-6 with TRBJ2-1, with 10 bases identical to TRBD2. CDR3 length equals 20 residues. J lost 5 bases, V lost 0 bases, and 16 bases had no gene match. The germline gives CDR1 SGHVS, CDR2 FNYEAQ. The chain's CDR3 is CASSLAFSGRARIEHNEQFF. Here the CDR3 DNA reads TGTGCCAGCAGCTTAGCGTTCAGCGGGAGGGCCCGGATAGAACACAATGAGCAGTTCTTC.

In nucleotides, the CDR3 is TGTGCCAGCAGCAGCTTTGGACTAGCGGGGGAAGAGACCCAGTACTTC. Translated, it gives CASSSFGLAGEETQYF. V gene TRBV21-1 combines with J gene TRBJ2-5; no DNA check was done on the table's D call, TRBD2. TRBV21-1 is a pseudogene segment. The CDR3 spans 16 residues.

J is TRBJ1-5 and V is TRBV6-1; possible D gene TRBD1, 5 bases. V lost 3 bases and J lost 6, with 12 bases in between. Looked up from germline, CDR1 is MNHNS and CDR2 is SASEGT. The CDR3 covers 14 residues. In DNA, the CDR3 is TGTGCCAGCAGTGAGGGGGGGGGAGGTCAGCCCCAGCATTTT. This translates into CASSEGGGGQPQHF.

The chain recombines TRBV7-3 with TRBJ2-3; D is perhaps TRBD2 (6 bases). The V and J ends lost 5 bases and 6 bases respectively, with 15 bases between them. The germline CDR1 and CDR2 sequences are SGHTA and FQGTGA. This CDR3 comprises 14 residues. The CDR3 loop reads CASSVGLFPDTQYF. The CDR3 nucleotides read TGTGCCAGCAGCGTAGGACTATTCCCGGATACGCAGTATTTT.

V gene TRBV7-9 combines with J gene TRBJ2-1, with D perhaps matching TRBD2 (6 bases). Trimming took off 4 bases at V and 6 bases at J, with 13 bases between the two ends. CDR3 length: 14 residues. Germline V gene lookup returns CDR1 SEHNR and CDR2 FQNEAQ (reference sequence). The CDR3 DNA follows: TGTGCCAGCAGCTCGAGGCGGGACTCCAATGAGCAGTTCTTC. This codes for CASSSRRDSNEQFF.

The V gene is TRBV2, the J gene TRBJ1-4; D ambiguous. This CDR3 is 14 amino acids long. The V end was cut by 6 bases, the J end by 3 bases, with 11 bases between. CDR1 and CDR2 from the germline V gene are SNHLY and FYNNEI. The CDR3: CASRGWSANEKLFF. The CDR3 region has the DNA TGTGCCAGCAGGGGATGGTCGGCTAATGAAAAACTGTTTTTT.

V is TRBV28 and J is TRBJ2-7, with 7 bases that match TRBD1. V was pared by 4 bases and J by 4 bases, with 4 bases of the junction left unmatched. The CDR3 is made up of 13 amino acids. Germline V CDR1 and CDR2: MDHEN, SYDVKM. The DNA of the CDR3 is TGTGCCAGCAGTTCGGGACAGCCATACGAGCAGTACTTC. Translated, it gives CASSSGQPYEQYF.

This chain's CDR3 is CASSLDNRGFHEQYV. The CDR3 DNA reads TGTGCCAGCAGCTTAGACAACAGGGGATTCCACGAGCAGTACGTC. This sequence joins TRBV11-3 and TRBJ2-7, with TRBD1 matching 7 bases. The germline CDR1 and CDR2 sequences are SGHNT and YENEEA. The CDR3 is 15 residues long. Unmatched junction bases numbered 7, after V lost 0 bases and J lost 5 bases.

This clone showed up just once. The chain recombines TRBV9 with TRBJ2-7; 8 bases map to TRBD2. V lost 0 bases and J lost 4; bases outside the gene matches: 3. CDR1 is SGDLS and CDR2 is YYNGEE in the germline V gene. This CDR3 is built from 14 residues. The CDR3: CASSVGAGDYEQYF. CDR3 DNA sequence: TGTGCCAGCAGCGTAGGAGCGGGAGATTACGAGCAGTACTTC.